What follows are 9 T cell receptor beta chains derived from one specimen sequenced in a study of T cell responses to AZD1222 COVID-19 vaccine listed by TCRdb under 2021. Library prep was done by the immunoSEQ multiplex PCR assay. Here the immuneACCESS table is served through TCRdb, limited to in-frame sequences with V and J called. Missing clones are a known gap in these copies; in checked studies unresolved V genes cover under half, and the rest lacks a known reason. The sample table holds 98,000 or so clones, of which 88% were seen once. The leading ten clones occupy about 8.7% of the sample. The time point label, as the study defines it: baseline before first vaccination. The sample in question was peripheral blood, obtained on day 0 of AZD1222 vaccination. All receptors come from an adult in good health.

This sequence joins TRBV11-2 and TRBJ2-6; D is ambiguous. V was pared by 6 bases and J by 4 bases, with 16 bases between. The CDR3 extends over 16 amino acids. Looked up from germline, CDR1 is SGHAT and CDR2 is FQNNGV. The CDR3 nucleotides are TGTGCCAGCAGTTCTAATCCCCGCAAAGGGGCCAACGTCCTGACTTTC. As protein: CASSSNPRKGANVLTF.

J is TRBJ2-1 and V is TRBV6-5, with D tentatively TRBD1 (5 bases). Germline CDR1 reads MNHEY; CDR2 reads SVGAGI. V was pared by 6 bases and J by 4 bases, with 13 bases between. The CDR3 contains 14 residues. The CDR3 DNA follows: TGTGCCAGCAGCCGATCAGGGCCGTACAATGAGCAGTTCTTC. It is translated as CASSRSGPYNEQFF.

The genes are TRBV19 and TRBJ2-7, with a possible D match to TRBD2 (6 bases). CDR3 size: 16 residues. The germline gives CDR1 LNHDA, CDR2 SQIVND (reference sequence). Trimming shortened V by 2 bases and J by 0 bases, and 14 bases separated the two germline ends. This CDR3 reads CASSIRPGRDSYEQYF. The DNA for the CDR3 is TGTGCCAGTAGTATACGCCCCGGGAGAGACTCCTACGAGCAGTACTTC.

The chain recombines TRBV15 with TRBJ1-4; D not resolved. The CDR3 consists of 12 residues. V was shortened by 5 bases and J by 11 bases, with 12 bases between the two germline ends. Germline CDR1 and CDR2: LNHNV and YYDKDF (reference sequence). CDR3 coding DNA: TGTGCCACCAGCTTCGCCGGTCGGAAACTGTTTTTT. Encoded protein: CATSFAGRKLFF.

The V gene is TRBV4-1, the J gene TRBJ1-2; no definite D call. The V end was cut by 1 base, the J end by 1 base, with 13 bases between. The CDR3 extends over 16 amino acids. Germline CDR1 is MGHRA and CDR2 is YSYEKL. CDR3 loop: CASSQAERRSNYGYTF. The CDR3 DNA reads TGCGCCAGCAGCCAAGCGGAACGAAGGAGTAACTATGGCTACACCTTC.

This chain uses TRBV6-5 with TRBJ1-1; D gene ambiguous. The CDR3 totals 14 residues. Germline-derived CDR1 and CDR2 are MNHEY and SVGAGI. With 4 bases removed from V and 6 bases from J, the gap between germline ends came to 15 bases. The CDR3 DNA reads as TGTGCCAGCAGTTCTCCGCGGCAAGGCGCTGAAGCTTTCTTT. Residues: CASSSPRQGAEAFF.

The chain uses TRBV2 and TRBJ2-1; 7 bases map to TRBD2. CDR1 and CDR2 from the germline V gene are SNHLY and FYNNEI. CDR3 length: 15 amino acids. Trimming removed 4 bases from V and 4 bases from J; junction bases left unmatched: 7. The CDR3 protein is CASSVGRAGYNEQFF. CDR3 bases: TGTGCCAGCAGTGTGGGGAGGGCCGGATACAATGAGCAGTTCTTC. The full variable domain, rest sourced from reference TRBV2 and TRBJ2-1, is EPEVTQTPSHQVTQMGQEVILRCVPISNHLYFYWYRQILGQKVEFLVSFYNNEISEKSEIFDDQFSVERPDGSNFTLKIRSTKLEDSAMYFCASSVGRAGYNEQFFGPGTRLTVL.

This clone was detected a few times. The chain employs TRBV5-1 and TRBJ2-2, with D possibly being TRBD2 (7 bases). Trimming took 0 bases from V and 4 from J, leaving 16 bases between them. CDR1 and CDR2 (germline): SGHRS, YFSETQ. The CDR3 runs 17 residues. The CDR3 DNA sequence: TGCGCCAGCAGCTTGGCCGTAGGGGGGGCGTCCACCGGGGAGCTGTTTTTT. The encoded protein is CASSLAVGGASTGELFF.

V gene TRBV6-5 combines with J gene TRBJ1-3; no firm D call. Germline CDR1 reads MNHEY; CDR2 reads SVGAGI. Trimming took 5 bases from V and 0 from J, leaving 11 bases between them. This CDR3 region has 15 residues. The CDR3 sequence: CASSLGLGSGNTIYF. The CDR3 nucleotides read TGTGCCAGCAGTCTAGGACTCGGCTCTGGAAACACCATATATTTT.